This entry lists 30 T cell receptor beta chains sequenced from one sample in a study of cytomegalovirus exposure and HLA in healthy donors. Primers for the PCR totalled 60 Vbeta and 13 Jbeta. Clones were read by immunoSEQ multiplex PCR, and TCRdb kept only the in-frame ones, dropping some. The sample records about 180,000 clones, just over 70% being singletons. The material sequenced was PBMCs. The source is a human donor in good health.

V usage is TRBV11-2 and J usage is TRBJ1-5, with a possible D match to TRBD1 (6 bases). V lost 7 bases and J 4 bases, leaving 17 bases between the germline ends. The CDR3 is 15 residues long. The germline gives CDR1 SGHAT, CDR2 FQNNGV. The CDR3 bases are TGTGCCAGCACCATACAGGGACCTCGGAATCAGCCCCAGCATTTT. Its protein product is CASTIQGPRNQPQHF.

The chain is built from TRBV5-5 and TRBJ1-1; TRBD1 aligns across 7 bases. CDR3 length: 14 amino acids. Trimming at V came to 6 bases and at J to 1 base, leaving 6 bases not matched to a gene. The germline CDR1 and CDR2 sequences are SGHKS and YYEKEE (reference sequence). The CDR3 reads CASKQGQQNTEAFF. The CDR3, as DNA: TGTGCCAGCAAGCAGGGACAGCAGAACACTGAAGCTTTCTTT.

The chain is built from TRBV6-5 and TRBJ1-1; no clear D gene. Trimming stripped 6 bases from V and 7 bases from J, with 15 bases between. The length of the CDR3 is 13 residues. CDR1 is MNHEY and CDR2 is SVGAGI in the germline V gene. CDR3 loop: CASSPGPQVEAFF. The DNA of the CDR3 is TGTGCCAGCAGCCCGGGTCCCCAAGTTGAAGCTTTCTTT.

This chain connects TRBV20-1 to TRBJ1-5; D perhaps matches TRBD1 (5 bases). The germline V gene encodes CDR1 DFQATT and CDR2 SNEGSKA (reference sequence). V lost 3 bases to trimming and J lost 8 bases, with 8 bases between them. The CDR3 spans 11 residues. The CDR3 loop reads CSASGGEPQHF. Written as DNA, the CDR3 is TGCAGTGCTAGTGGGGGGGAGCCCCAGCATTTT.

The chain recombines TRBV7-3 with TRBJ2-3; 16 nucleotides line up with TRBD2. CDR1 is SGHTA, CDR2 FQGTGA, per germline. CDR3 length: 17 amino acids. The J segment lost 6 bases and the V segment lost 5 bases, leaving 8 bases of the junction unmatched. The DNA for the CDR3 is TGTGCCAGCAGCCCAACCGGGACTAGCGGGGGGGTGGATACGCAGTATTTT. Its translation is CASSPTGTSGGVDTQYF.

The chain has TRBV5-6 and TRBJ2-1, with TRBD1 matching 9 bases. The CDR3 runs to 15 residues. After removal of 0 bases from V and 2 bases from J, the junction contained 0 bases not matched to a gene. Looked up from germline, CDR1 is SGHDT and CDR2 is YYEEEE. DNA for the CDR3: TGTGCCAGCAGCTTGGGGGACAGGGCCTACAATGAGCAGTTCTTC. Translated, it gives CASSLGDRAYNEQFF.

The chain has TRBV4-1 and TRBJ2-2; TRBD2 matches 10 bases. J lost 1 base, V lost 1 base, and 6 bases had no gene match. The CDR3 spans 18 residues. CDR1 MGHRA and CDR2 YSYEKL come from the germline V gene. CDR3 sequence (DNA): TGCGCCAGCAGCCAAGGGACTAGCGGTTCCCTGAACACCGGGGAGCTGTTTTTT. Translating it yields CASSQGTSGSLNTGELFF.

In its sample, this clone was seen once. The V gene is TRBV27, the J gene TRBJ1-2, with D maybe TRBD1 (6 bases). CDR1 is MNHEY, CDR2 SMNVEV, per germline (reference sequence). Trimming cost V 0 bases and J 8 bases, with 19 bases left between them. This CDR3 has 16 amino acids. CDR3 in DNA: TGTGCCAGCAGTTTATCTTACAGGTCCGCAACAGGGGGCTACACCTTC. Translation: CASSLSYRSATGGYTF.

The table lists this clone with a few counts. CDR3 nucleotides: TGTGCCAGTAGCCTATATAACAGGGGTACCTCCTACAATGAGCAGTTCTTC. Translating gives CASSLYNRGTSYNEQFF. This chain uses TRBV19 with TRBJ2-1; 7 bases agree with TRBD1. The CDR3 runs to 17 residues. Trimming removed 6 bases from V and 0 bases from J; junction bases left unmatched: 11. Germline lookup yields CDR1 LNHDA and CDR2 SQIVND (reference sequence).

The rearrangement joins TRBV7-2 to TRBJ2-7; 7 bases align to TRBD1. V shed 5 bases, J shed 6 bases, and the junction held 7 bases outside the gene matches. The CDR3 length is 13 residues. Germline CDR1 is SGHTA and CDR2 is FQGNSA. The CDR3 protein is CASSISQGSEQYF. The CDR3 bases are TGTGCCAGCAGCATCTCACAGGGGAGCGAGCAGTACTTC. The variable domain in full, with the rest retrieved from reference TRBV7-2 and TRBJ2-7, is GAGVSQSPSNKVTEKGKDVELRCDPISGHTALYWYRQSLGQGLEFLIYFQGNSAPDKSGLPSDRFSAERTGGSVSTLTIQRTQQEDSAVYLCASSISQGSEQYFGPGTRLTVT.

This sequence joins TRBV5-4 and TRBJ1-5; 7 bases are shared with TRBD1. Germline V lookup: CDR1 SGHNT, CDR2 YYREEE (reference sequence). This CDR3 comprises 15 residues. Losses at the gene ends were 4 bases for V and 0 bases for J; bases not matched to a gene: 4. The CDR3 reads CASSLQGYSNQPQHF. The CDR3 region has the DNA TGTGCCAGCAGCCTACAGGGGTATAGCAATCAGCCCCAGCATTTT. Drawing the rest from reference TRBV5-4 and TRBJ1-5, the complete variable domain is ETGVTQSPTHLIKTRGQQVTLRCSSQSGHNTVSWYQQALGQGPQFIFQYYREEENGRGNFPPRFSGLQFPNYSSELNVNALELDDSALYLCASSLQGYSNQPQHFGDGTRLSIL.

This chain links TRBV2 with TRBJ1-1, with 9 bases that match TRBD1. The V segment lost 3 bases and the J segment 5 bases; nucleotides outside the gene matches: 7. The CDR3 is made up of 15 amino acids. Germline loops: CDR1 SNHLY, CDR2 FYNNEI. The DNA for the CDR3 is TGTGCCAGCAGTGACTCCGGGACAGGGTTTACTGAAGCTTTCTTT. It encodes CASSDSGTGFTEAFF.

This CDR3 reads CASSKRTSGQETQYF. CDR3 sequence (DNA): TGTGCCAGCAGTAAAAGGACTAGCGGGCAAGAGACCCAGTACTTC. The chain has TRBV13 and TRBJ2-5, with 11 bases matching TRBD2. Germline CDR1 PRHDT, CDR2 FYEKMQ (reference sequence). CDR3 length: 15 residues. V was pared by 6 bases and J by 2 bases, with 5 bases of the junction left unmatched.

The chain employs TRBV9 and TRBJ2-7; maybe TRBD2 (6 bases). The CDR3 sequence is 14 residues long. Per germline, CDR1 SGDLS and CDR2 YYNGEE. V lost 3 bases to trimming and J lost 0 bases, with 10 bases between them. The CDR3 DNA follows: TGTGCCAGCAGCGCCGGGACTCCCTCCTACGAGCAGTACTTC. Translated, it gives CASSAGTPSYEQYF.

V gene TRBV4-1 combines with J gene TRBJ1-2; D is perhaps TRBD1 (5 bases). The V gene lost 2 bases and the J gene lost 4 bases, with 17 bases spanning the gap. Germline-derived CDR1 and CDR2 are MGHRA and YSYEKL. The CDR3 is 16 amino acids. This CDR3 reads CASSQSPQGISYGYTF. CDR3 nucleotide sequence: TGCGCCAGCAGCCAATCTCCCCAGGGTATTAGCTATGGCTACACCTTC.

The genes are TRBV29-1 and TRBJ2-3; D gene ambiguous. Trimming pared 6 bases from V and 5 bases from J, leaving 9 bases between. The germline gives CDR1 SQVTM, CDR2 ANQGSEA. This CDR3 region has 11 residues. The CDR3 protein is CSVETGDTQYF. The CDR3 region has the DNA TGCAGCGTAGAAACCGGAGATACGCAGTATTTT.

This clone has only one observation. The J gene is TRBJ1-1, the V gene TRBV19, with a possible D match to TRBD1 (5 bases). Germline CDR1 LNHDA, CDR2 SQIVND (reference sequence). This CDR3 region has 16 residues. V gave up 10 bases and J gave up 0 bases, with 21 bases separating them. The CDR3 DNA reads TGTGCCACCCGAGGAGACCTCTCCAGGGTGAACACTGAAGCTTTCTTT. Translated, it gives CATRGDLSRVNTEAFF.

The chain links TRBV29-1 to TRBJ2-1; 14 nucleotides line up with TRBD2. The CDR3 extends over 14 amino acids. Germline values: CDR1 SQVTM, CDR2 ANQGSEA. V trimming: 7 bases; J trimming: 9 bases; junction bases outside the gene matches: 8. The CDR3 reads CSAPTSGGAGEQFF. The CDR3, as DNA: TGCAGCGCTCCGACTAGCGGGGGGGCCGGTGAGCAGTTCTTC.

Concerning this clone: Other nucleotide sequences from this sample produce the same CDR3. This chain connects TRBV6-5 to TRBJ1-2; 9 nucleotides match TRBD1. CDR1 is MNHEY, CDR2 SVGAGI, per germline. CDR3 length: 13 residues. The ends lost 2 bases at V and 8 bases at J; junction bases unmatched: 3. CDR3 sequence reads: CASSYRTGEGYTF. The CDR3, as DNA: TGTGCCAGCAGTTACAGGACAGGGGAAGGCTACACCTTC.

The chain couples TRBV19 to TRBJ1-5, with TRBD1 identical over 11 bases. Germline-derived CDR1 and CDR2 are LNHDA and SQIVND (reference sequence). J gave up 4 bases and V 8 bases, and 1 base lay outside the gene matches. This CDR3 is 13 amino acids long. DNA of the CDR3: TGTGCCAGTGGACAGGGGGCAAATCAGCCCCAGCATTTT. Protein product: CASGQGANQPQHF.

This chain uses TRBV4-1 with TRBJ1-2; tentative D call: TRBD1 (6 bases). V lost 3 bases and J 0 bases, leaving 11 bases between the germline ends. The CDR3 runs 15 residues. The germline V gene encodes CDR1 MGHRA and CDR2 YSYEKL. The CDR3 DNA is TGCGCCAGCAGCCAGGGACACCGCGCTAACTATGGCTACACCTTC. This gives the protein CASSQGHRANYGYTF.

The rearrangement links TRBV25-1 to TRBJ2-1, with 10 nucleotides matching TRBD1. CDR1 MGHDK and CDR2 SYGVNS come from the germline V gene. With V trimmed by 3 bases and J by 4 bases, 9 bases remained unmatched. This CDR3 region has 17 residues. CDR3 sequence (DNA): TGTGCCAGCAGTGAGGACCCCGACAGGGGGCCTTACAATGAGCAGTTCTTC. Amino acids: CASSEDPDRGPYNEQFF.

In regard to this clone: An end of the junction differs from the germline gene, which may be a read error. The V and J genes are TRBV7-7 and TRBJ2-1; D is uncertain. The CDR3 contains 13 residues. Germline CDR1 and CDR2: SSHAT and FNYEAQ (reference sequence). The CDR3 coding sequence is TGTGCTAGCAGCTTAGGCTCCGGCAATGAGCAGTTCTTC. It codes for CASSLGSGNEQFF.

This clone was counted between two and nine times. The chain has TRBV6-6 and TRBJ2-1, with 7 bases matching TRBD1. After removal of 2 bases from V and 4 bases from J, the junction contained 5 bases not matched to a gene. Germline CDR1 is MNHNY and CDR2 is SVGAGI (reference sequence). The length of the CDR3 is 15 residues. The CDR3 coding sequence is TGTGCCAGCAGTTACAGGGACAGCGATTACAATGAGCAGTTCTTC. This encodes CASSYRDSDYNEQFF.

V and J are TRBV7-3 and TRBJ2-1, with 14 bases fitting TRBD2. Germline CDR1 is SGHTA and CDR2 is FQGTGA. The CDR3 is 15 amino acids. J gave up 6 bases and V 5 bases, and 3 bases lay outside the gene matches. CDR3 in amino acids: CASSGGLAGANEQFF. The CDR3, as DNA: TGTGCCAGCAGCGGGGGACTAGCGGGAGCCAATGAGCAGTTCTTC.

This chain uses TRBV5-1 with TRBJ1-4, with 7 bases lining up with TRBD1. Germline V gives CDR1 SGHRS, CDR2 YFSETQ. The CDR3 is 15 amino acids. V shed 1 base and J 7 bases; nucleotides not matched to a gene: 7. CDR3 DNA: TGCGCCAGCAGCTTGAACAGGGGCTTAGGTGAAAAACTGTTTTTT. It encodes CASSLNRGLGEKLFF.

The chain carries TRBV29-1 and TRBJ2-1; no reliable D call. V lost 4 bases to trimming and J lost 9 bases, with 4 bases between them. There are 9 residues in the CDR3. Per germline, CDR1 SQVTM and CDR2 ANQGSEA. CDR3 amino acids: CSVGLEQFF. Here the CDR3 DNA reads TGCAGCGTTGGGCTTGAGCAGTTCTTC.

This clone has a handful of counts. In DNA, the CDR3 is TGTGCCTGGGTTCCCTCCGAGTACCAAGAGACCCAGTACTTC. It codes for CAWVPSEYQETQYF. The chain joins TRBV30 to TRBJ2-5; D unclear. Germline V gene lookup returns CDR1 GTSNPN and CDR2 SVGIG (reference sequence). Trimming stripped 5 bases from V and 0 bases from J, with 13 bases between. This CDR3 is built from 14 residues. Variable domain in full (rest from reference TRBV30 and TRBJ2-5): SQTIHQWPATLVQPVGSPLSLECTVEGTSNPNLYWYRQAAGRGLQLLFYSVGIGQISSEVPQNLSASRPQDRQFILSSKKLLLSDSGFYLCAWVPSEYQETQYFGPGTRLLVL.

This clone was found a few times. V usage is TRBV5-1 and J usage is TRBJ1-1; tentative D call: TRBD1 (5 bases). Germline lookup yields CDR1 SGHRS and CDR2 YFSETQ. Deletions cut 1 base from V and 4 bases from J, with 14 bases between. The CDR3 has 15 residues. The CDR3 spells CASSLNGRAVTEAFF. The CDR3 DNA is TGCGCCAGCAGCTTGAATGGCAGGGCAGTCACTGAAGCTTTCTTT.

DNA for the CDR3: TGTGCCAGCAGTCCGGACAGGGGGTATAGTCAGCCCCAGCATTTT. This encodes CASSPDRGYSQPQHF. This sequence joins TRBV5-4 and TRBJ1-5; 10 bases agree with TRBD1. The CDR3 extends over 15 amino acids. V trimming: 5 bases; J trimming: 6 bases; junction bases outside the gene matches: 8. Germline V gives CDR1 SGHNT, CDR2 YYREEE (reference sequence).